The sequence of this T cell receptor (beta chain) was determined in a study of PD-1 blockade in classical Hodgkin lymphoma. Every patient relapsed after autologous stem cell transplantation, and brentuximab vedotin exposure varied. Only in-frame clones appear in the TCRdb table, and some are missing; sequencing was by immunoSEQ multiplex PCR. The table shows some 93,000 clones, with nearly 90% occurring only once. V was pared by 3 bases and J by 2 bases, with 6 bases of the junction left unmatched. The CDR3 has 16 residues. Germline CDR1 and CDR2: KGHSH and LQKENI. This sequence joins TRBV18 and TRBJ2-3; 9 bases line up with TRBD1. Specimen: peripheral blood mononuclear cells (PBMCs), collected before the second cycle of nivolumab. The sequence was collected from a human donor with classical Hodgkin lymphoma. CDR3 sequence reads: CASSPPGTGYTDTQYF. CDR3 bases: TGTGCCAGCTCACCTCCCGGGACAGGGTACACAGATACGCAGTATTTT.